The sequence of this T cell receptor (beta chain) was determined in a study of cytomegalovirus exposure and HLA in healthy donors. Study-wide results and caveats: Segments of the TCR beta V type were, in most cases, productive about 87% or about 30% of the time in an earlier analysis. Researchers counted roughly 160 TCR beta chains as cytomegalovirus-associated.

This PCR relied on a set of 60 Vbeta primers and 13 Jbeta primers. Data came from immunoSEQ multiplex PCR; TCRdb stores just in-frame clones and leaves some out. The table records under 110,000 clones, under 80% of them present only once. With respect to this clone: Its antigen is as yet unknown.

V trimming: 3 bases; J trimming: 5 bases; junction bases outside the gene matches: 5. The CDR3 contains 14 residues. Germline V gives CDR1 KGHSH, CDR2 LQKENI. What was sequenced was PBMCs. The rearrangement joins TRBV18 to TRBJ2-3, with TRBD1 matching 7 bases. The source of this sequence is a woman aged 50 to 60 in good health and CMV-seropositive. The CDR3 DNA reads TGTGCCAGCTCACCCGACAGGGCCGGAGATACGCAGTATTTT. The encoded protein is CASSPDRAGDTQYF.